Described below is a single T cell receptor beta chain sequence and its context. Its antigen remains undetermined. No much larger clone is present one base from it, and per-base qualities are unavailable. The library came from 5' RACE. Sequenced using an Illumina HiSeq 2000. A universal primer binding site was introduced by template switching, and a unique molecular identifier was present in the final cDNA, enabling accurate counting of TCR cDNA molecules. Specific primers in the conserved constant-segment region were used to synthesize first-strand cDNA for the TCR alpha and beta chains. Each cDNA library was double barcoded, with a SMART-Mk sample barcode plus Illumina barcodes, to control for contamination. TruSeq adapter sequences and Illumina sample barcodes were added in two successive PCR steps. TCR alpha and beta cDNA libraries were sequenced on the Illumina HiSeq platform with custom primers. Concerning the study's data processing: MiGEC processed the raw reads to extract unique molecular identifiers, while MiXCR was used to determine the CDR3 positions. Recombination models were inferred per individual with the repgenHMM and IGoR tools using an EM algorithm. The tcR package in R was used for shared clonotype analysis, with sharing normalized by the product of cloneset sizes. Out-of-frame nonproductive sequences were analyzed to study raw recombination free of thymic and clonal selection effects. The public reads were reanalyzed by TCRdb: fastp trimming at Q25, MiXCR alignment, in-frame beta chains only. Identical CDR3 protein sequences are pooled into one entry, listed with their most common genes and DNA. The V and J calls come from TCRdb's annotation, not from the publication. The sample records roughly 290,000 distinct CDR3 sequences, more than 8% of which are singletons. The ten largest clones represent approximately 6.6% of the sample.

This sample was taken from a study of identical twins (dated by TCRdb to the mid-2010s). Context from the whole study: The study deep-sequenced TCR alpha and beta repertoires from monozygotic twins, unrelated adults of various ages and cord blood to test whether fetal clonotypes persist. Replicate twin experiments were performed at different times using different library preparation protocols to rule out contamination. Beyond this particular receptor, the publication reports: Compared with coincidental sharing between unrelated individuals, out-of-frame TCR alpha sequences shared between twins had an excess of sequences with low generation probability. A weaker excess of twin sharing was found in beta out-of-frame sequences because the signal-to-noise ratio was lowered by fewer shared sequences. Abundant cord blood beta clonotypes carried fewer insertions; young adult naive repertoires showed a weaker similar trend, while memory repertoires showed none. Zero-insertion analyses could be partly confounded by invariant T cells such as MAIT and iNKT, although diverse VJ usage argued against such confounding for most clonotypes. Recombination models systematically underestimated out-of-frame TCR alpha sharing in monozygotic twins but agreed with sharing between unrelated individuals. Because the same donors could not be followed over many years, the conclusions depended on cross-sectional statistical analysis.

The germline V gene (reference sequence) yields MNHEY for CDR1 and SMNVEV for CDR2. At the junction V is shortened by 5 bases and J by 4 bases, with 13 bases in between. The CDR3 measures 14 amino acids from cysteine to phenylalanine. Only CDR3 DNA remains: 42 bases, in frame from the first base. Every donor in the study was a healthy Caucasian. The twin cohort comprised three pairs of female monozygotic twins, all aged about 18 to 30 years. Positive isolation kits from Invitrogen were used to isolate CD4+ and CD8+ T cell populations. The same data also went into a second study, on yellow fever vaccine responses in identical twins. As the second paper documents: The T cell response to vaccination in identical twins was reported by the authors to appear partly convergent and partly personalized. In the study, vaccine-responding T cell clones were precisely tracked in identical twins.

The sequence joins TRBV27 to TRBJ2-3, with the D gene too uncertain to name. This receptor was obtained from a woman in her late teens or twenties in good health. The material sequenced was CD8+ T cells sorted from blood. The CDR3 here reads CASSHSLLPDTQYF. The nucleotide sequence is TGTGCCAGCAGTCACAGTCTCCTCCCAGATACGCAGTATTTT.